The present entry profiles one T cell receptor (beta chain) with its context. These data are taken from a study of blood T cell repertoires in COVID-19. Germline CDR1 and CDR2: KGHSH and LQKENI. Germline trimming cut 2 bases from V and 5 bases from J; bases unmatched to any gene: 3. The CDR3 is made up of 15 amino acids. Original methodology: Estimated nucleated cell counts came from reference gene primer amplification. Sequencing was performed with immunoSEQ multiplex PCR; in TCRdb, only in-frame clones are kept and a portion is missing. That table supplies the V and J calls and clone size; D and trimming were determined from the DNA. Among under 250,000 clones listed, approximately 86% were seen once.

Sequenced sample: peripheral blood. The genes are TRBV18 and TRBJ1-1; 12 bases fit TRBD1. The receptor was derived from a woman aged 55-69 years who had recovered from COVID-19. CDR3 sequence reads: CASSPGTGGWTEAFF. CDR3 DNA: TGTGCCAGCTCACCAGGGACAGGGGGCTGGACTGAAGCTTTCTTT. Looking up the rest from reference TRBV18 and TRBJ1-1 gives the full variable domain: NAGVMQNPRHLVRRRGQEARLRCSPMKGHSHVYWYRQLPEEGLKFMVYLQKENIIDESGMPKERFSAEFPKEGPSILRIQQVVRGDSAAYFCASSPGTGGWTEAFFGQGTRLTVV.